This T cell receptor (beta chain) was obtained from a study of a mutant IDH1 vaccine in newly diagnosed glioma. Overall study context: Most had both radiotherapy and temozolomide beforehand; others had only one.

On this clone itself: Its antigen is undetermined.

This sample's time point: week 23, last vaccination. Each dose delivered 300 ug of mutant IDH1 20-mer peptide subcutaneously with imiquimod. V gave up 2 bases and J gave up 5 bases; unmatched junction bases: 3. CDR1 is SEHNR, CDR2 FQNEAQ, per germline (reference sequence). This CDR3 spans 14 amino acids. Clones were read by immunoSEQ multiplex PCR, and TCRdb kept only the in-frame ones, dropping some. In the table there are approximately 60,000 clones, around 80% of which are singletons. The chain carries TRBV7-9 and TRBJ2-5; 9 bases are shared with TRBD1. The specimen was PBMCs, collected from a glioma patient whose treatment included an IDH1 peptide vaccine. This TCR derives from a woman between 40 and 55 years old with glioma. Some clones in this sample may be carry-over from other donors' samples. The CDR3 coding sequence is TGTGCCAGCAGCTTAAGACAGGGGGGTGAGACCCAGTACTTC. Translated: CASSLRQGGETQYF.